These T cell receptor beta chains were read from a single sample in a study of shared clonotypes between healthy human individuals. Here immunoSEQ multiplex PCR was the method, and the copy in TCRdb shows in-frame clones only, minus some. The sample lists under 2,500,000 clones; about 94% were seen once. The sample was naive CD4+ T cells sorted from blood. Receptors originate from a man aged 18-30 years in good health. CDR3s include the opening cysteine and the closing phenylalanine or tryptophan. A D gene is named only where the DNA matches it firmly. Rows give clone size only sometimes, using once, few, many, or a class for an expanded clone.

v_gene: TRBV5-1
d_gene: TRBD1
len: 14
j_gene: TRBJ2-7
abundance: NA
CDR3aa: CASSPGQGGYEQYF
CDR3nt: TGCGCCAGCAGTCCGGGACAGGGAGGCTACGAGCAGTACTTC

v_gene: TRBV7-2
d_gene: TRBD1
len: 15
j_gene: TRBJ2-7
abundance: NA
CDR3aa: CASRGTGTGDSEQYF
CDR3nt: TGTGCCAGCAGAGGCACCGGGACAGGGGACTCCGAGCAGTACTTC

v_gene: TRBV29-1
d_gene: TRBD1
len: 14
j_gene: TRBJ2-2
abundance: once
CDR3aa: CSVGGDRDAGELFF
CDR3nt: TGCAGCGTTGGAGGGGACAGGGACGCCGGGGAGCTGTTTTTT

v_gene: TRBV7-9
d_gene: NA
len: 14
j_gene: TRBJ2-7
abundance: NA
CDR3aa: CASSLGDGTGEQYF
CDR3nt: TGTGCCAGCAGCTTAGGGGACGGCACTGGGGAGCAGTACTTC

v_gene: TRBV20-1
d_gene: NA
len: 11
j_gene: TRBJ2-2
abundance: NA
CDR3aa: CSAPLLGELFF
CDR3nt: TGCAGTGCTCCCCTGCTTGGGGAGCTGTTTTTT

v_gene: TRBV6-1
d_gene: NA
len: 12
j_gene: TRBJ2-5
abundance: NA
CDR3aa: CASSAGGETQYF
CDR3nt: TGTGCCAGCAGTGCAGGCGGAGAGACCCAGTACTTC

v_gene: TRBV5-1
d_gene: TRBD1
len: 15
j_gene: TRBJ1-2
abundance: NA
CDR3aa: CASSRVLTGAEGYTF
CDR3nt: TGCGCCAGCAGTCGGGTTCTCACAGGGGCGGAAGGCTACACCTTC

v_gene: TRBV12-2
d_gene: NA
len: 16
j_gene: TRBJ2-7
abundance: NA
CDR3aa: CASRLEARDSGYEQYF
CDR3nt: TGTGCAAGTCGCTTAGAAGCGCGAGACAGCGGGTACGAGCAGTACTTC

v_gene: TRBV7-9
d_gene: NA
len: 13
j_gene: TRBJ1-1
abundance: NA
CDR3aa: CASSPPGDTEAFF
CDR3nt: TGTGCCAGCAGCCCGCCGGGGGACACTGAAGCTTTCTTT

v_gene: TRBV28
d_gene: TRBD1
len: 16
j_gene: TRBJ2-7
abundance: once
CDR3aa: CASSFGGGQGSYEQYF
CDR3nt: TGTGCCAGCAGTTTTGGGGGGGGACAGGGGTCCTACGAGCAGTACTTC

v_gene: TRBV19
d_gene: TRBD1
len: 14
j_gene: TRBJ1-1
abundance: NA
CDR3aa: CASSITTGGTEAFF
CDR3nt: TGTGCCAGTAGTATTACGACAGGGGGCACTGAAGCTTTCTTT

v_gene: TRBV7-2
d_gene: NA
len: 13
j_gene: TRBJ1-6
abundance: NA
CDR3aa: CASSSNLYSPLHF
CDR3nt: TGTGCCAGCAGCTCAAACCTCTATTCACCCCTCCACTTT

v_gene: TRBV5-1
d_gene: NA
len: 15
j_gene: TRBJ1-1
abundance: NA
CDR3aa: CASSWSQASNTEAFF
CDR3nt: TGCGCCAGCAGCTGGAGCCAGGCTTCGAACACTGAAGCTTTCTTT

v_gene: TRBV29-1
d_gene: NA
len: 11
j_gene: TRBJ2-7
abundance: NA
CDR3aa: CSVEDPGAKYF
CDR3nt: TGCAGCGTTGAAGACCCGGGCGCCAAGTACTTC

v_gene: TRBV18
d_gene: TRBD1
len: 14
j_gene: TRBJ1-6
abundance: NA
CDR3aa: CASSPGQNNSPLHF
CDR3nt: TGTGCCAGCTCACCGGGACAGAATAATTCACCCCTCCACTTT

v_gene: TRBV29-1
d_gene: TRBD1
len: 13
j_gene: TRBJ2-5
abundance: NA
CDR3aa: CSVELRGLETQYF
CDR3nt: TGCAGCGTTGAACTCAGGGGGCTGGAGACCCAGTACTTC

v_gene: TRBV5-1
d_gene: NA
len: 13
j_gene: TRBJ1-2
abundance: NA
CDR3aa: CASSHGREGGYTF
CDR3nt: TGCGCCAGCAGCCACGGACGGGAGGGCGGCTACACCTTC

v_gene: TRBV10-1
d_gene: NA
len: 13
j_gene: TRBJ2-7
abundance: NA
CDR3aa: CASSLDGIYEQYF
CDR3nt: TGCGCCAGCAGCTTGGACGGAATCTACGAGCAGTACTTC

v_gene: TRBV5-4
d_gene: TRBD1
len: 15
j_gene: TRBJ1-5
abundance: NA
CDR3aa: CASSAGTGSSQPQHF
CDR3nt: TGTGCCAGCAGCGCCGGGACAGGGTCAAGTCAGCCCCAGCATTTT

v_gene: TRBV7-2
d_gene: TRBD1
len: 14
j_gene: TRBJ2-1
abundance: NA
CDR3aa: CASSEGQGIGEQFF
CDR3nt: TGTGCCAGCAGCGAGGGACAGGGTATTGGTGAGCAGTTCTTC

v_gene: TRBV10-3
d_gene: NA
len: 14
j_gene: TRBJ2-3
abundance: NA
CDR3aa: CATRDSSSTDTQYF
CDR3nt: TGTGCCACCCGGGACTCATCTAGCACAGATACGCAGTATTTT

v_gene: TRBV6-6
d_gene: TRBD1
len: 15
j_gene: TRBJ1-5
abundance: NA
CDR3aa: CASNPGTGPNQPQHF
CDR3nt: TGTGCCAGCAACCCCGGGACAGGGCCCAATCAGCCCCAGCATTTT

v_gene: TRBV6-6
d_gene: TRBD1
len: 14
j_gene: TRBJ1-4
abundance: once
CDR3aa: CASIKDRGSEKLFF
CDR3nt: TGTGCCAGCATCAAAGACAGGGGGAGTGAAAAACTGTTTTTT

v_gene: TRBV4-1
d_gene: NA
len: 12
j_gene: TRBJ1-5
abundance: NA
CDR3aa: CASSQRNQPQHF
CDR3nt: TGCGCCAGCAGCCAGCGAAATCAGCCCCAGCATTTT

v_gene: TRBV27
d_gene: NA
len: 14
j_gene: TRBJ2-7
abundance: NA
CDR3aa: CASSYGGSPYEQYF
CDR3nt: TGTGCCAGCAGTTACGGGGGCAGCCCCTACGAGCAGTACTTC

v_gene: TRBV5-1
d_gene: NA
len: 19
j_gene: TRBJ1-5
abundance: NA
CDR3aa: CASSLTSGGGPELGQPQHF
CDR3nt: TGCGCCAGCAGCTTGACGTCAGGTGGGGGCCCGGAATTAGGTCAGCCCCAGCATTTT

v_gene: TRBV28
d_gene: NA
len: 15
j_gene: TRBJ1-1
abundance: NA
CDR3aa: CASSLSQAGNTEAFF
CDR3nt: TGTGCCAGCAGTTTATCACAGGCCGGGAACACTGAAGCTTTCTTT

v_gene: TRBV2
d_gene: NA
len: 13
j_gene: TRBJ2-1
abundance: NA
CDR3aa: CATREYVGNEQFF
CDR3nt: TGTGCCACGAGGGAGTACGTCGGGAATGAGCAGTTCTTC

v_gene: TRBV6-1
d_gene: TRBD1
len: 16
j_gene: TRBJ1-6
abundance: NA
CDR3aa: CASSATTGGNFSPLHF
CDR3nt: TGTGCCAGCAGTGCCACGACAGGGGGGAATTTTTCACCCCTCCACTTT

v_gene: TRBV18
d_gene: NA
len: 14
j_gene: TRBJ1-1
abundance: NA
CDR3aa: CASSPPPGYTEAFF
CDR3nt: TGTGCCAGCTCACCTCCCCCGGGGTACACTGAAGCTTTCTTT

v_gene: TRBV19
d_gene: NA
len: 17
j_gene: TRBJ1-5
abundance: NA
CDR3aa: CASSILGGPRGNQPQHF
CDR3nt: TGTGCCAGTAGTATATTGGGGGGGCCTCGGGGCAATCAGCCCCAGCATTTT

v_gene: TRBV18
d_gene: NA
len: 13
j_gene: TRBJ1-4
abundance: NA
CDR3aa: CASSPPTRQDWVF
CDR3nt: TGTGCCAGCTCACCACCGACCAGACAGGATTGGGTCTTT

v_gene: TRBV4-1
d_gene: TRBD1
len: 15
j_gene: TRBJ1-4
abundance: NA
CDR3aa: CASSQEGQVNEKLFF
CDR3nt: TGCGCCAGCAGCCAAGAGGGACAGGTTAATGAAAAACTGTTTTTT

v_gene: TRBV7-9
d_gene: NA
len: 14
j_gene: TRBJ2-5
abundance: NA
CDR3aa: CASRSSPAQETQYF
CDR3nt: TGTGCCAGCAGATCAAGCCCAGCCCAAGAGACCCAGTACTTC

v_gene: TRBV11-2
d_gene: NA
len: 15
j_gene: TRBJ1-4
abundance: once
CDR3aa: CASSLDPGSGEKLFF
CDR3nt: TGTGCCAGCAGCTTAGATCCAGGGTCAGGAGAAAAACTGTTTTTT

v_gene: TRBV28
d_gene: TRBD1
len: 14
j_gene: TRBJ2-5
abundance: NA
CDR3aa: CASSPGTGSKTQYF
CDR3nt: TGTGCCAGCAGCCCCGGGACAGGGTCGAAGACCCAGTACTTC

v_gene: TRBV7-9
d_gene: TRBD2
len: 14
j_gene: TRBJ2-1
abundance: NA
CDR3aa: CASSLAGGSNEQFF
CDR3nt: TGTGCCAGCAGTCTAGCGGGAGGAAGCAATGAGCAGTTCTTC

v_gene: TRBV5-1
d_gene: TRBD1
len: 14
j_gene: TRBJ2-5
abundance: NA
CDR3aa: CASSFPQGPETQYF
CDR3nt: TGCGCCAGCAGCTTCCCACAGGGGCCAGAGACCCAGTACTTC

v_gene: TRBV11-2
d_gene: NA
len: 13
j_gene: TRBJ2-7
abundance: NA
CDR3aa: CASSLVAEYEQYF
CDR3nt: TGTGCCAGCAGCTTAGTTGCAGAGTACGAGCAGTACTTC

v_gene: TRBV5-1
d_gene: NA
len: 13
j_gene: TRBJ1-5
abundance: NA
CDR3aa: CASREGPNQPQHF
CDR3nt: TGCGCCAGCCGGGAGGGGCCCAATCAGCCCCAGCATTTT

v_gene: TRBV5-1
d_gene: NA
len: 16
j_gene: TRBJ1-1
abundance: NA
CDR3aa: CASSLGTALRPTEAFF
CDR3nt: TGCGCCAGCAGCTTGGGTACAGCCCTAAGGCCCACTGAAGCTTTCTTT

v_gene: TRBV7-2
d_gene: NA
len: 15
j_gene: TRBJ2-7
abundance: NA
CDR3aa: CASSLHGLPSYEQYF
CDR3nt: TGTGCCAGCAGCTTACACGGACTGCCCTCCTACGAGCAGTACTTC

v_gene: TRBV6-6
d_gene: NA
len: 16
j_gene: TRBJ2-7
abundance: NA
CDR3aa: CASSLPMGGQAYEQYF
CDR3nt: TGTGCCAGCAGTCTTCCGATGGGGGGGCAGGCCTACGAGCAGTACTTC

v_gene: TRBV6-1
d_gene: NA
len: 15
j_gene: TRBJ2-5
abundance: NA
CDR3aa: CASSEVGRGRETQYF
CDR3nt: TGTGCCAGCAGTGAAGTTGGCAGGGGCCGAGAGACCCAGTACTTC

v_gene: TRBV6-6
d_gene: TRBD1
len: 15
j_gene: TRBJ1-6
abundance: NA
CDR3aa: CASSRLDRGNSPLHF
CDR3nt: TGTGCCAGCAGTCGGTTGGACAGGGGGAATTCACCCCTCCACTTT

v_gene: TRBV18
d_gene: NA
len: 18
j_gene: TRBJ1-6
abundance: NA
CDR3aa: CASSPDASGSRTNSPLHF
CDR3nt: TGTGCCAGCTCACCAGACGCTTCAGGTAGTAGGACTAATTCACCCCTCCACTTT